These 32 T cell receptor beta chains share one sample of origin, sequenced in a study of metastatic and nonmetastatic thyroid tumors. TCRdb re-processed the PCR reads through MiXCR. The sample includes around 18,000 clones, 9.5% to 15% of them seen just once. Treatment of any kind had been given to no patient before thyroid surgery. Sequencing was performed on blood. Source of these receptors: a female donor with papillary thyroid cancer or a benign thyroid nodule (not recorded which). Some clones in this sample may be carry-over from other donors' samples.

This clone was seen ten or more times. The chain is built from TRBV2 and TRBJ1-1, with 7 bases aligning to TRBD1. The CDR3 is 14 amino acids. V dropped 6 bases and J dropped 9; count of bases not matched to a gene: 13. CDR1 is SNHLY and CDR2 is FYNNEI in the germline V gene. CDR3 in DNA: TGTGCCAGCAGCAACAGGGGCCAAGGGGGCAAAGCTTTCTTT. Translation: CASSNRGQGGKAFF.

This clone is termed medium-sized. The chain carries TRBV28 and TRBJ2-7, with D unresolved. The CDR3 runs to 16 residues. The germline gives CDR1 MDHEN, CDR2 SYDVKM. V was pared by 3 bases and J by 1 base, with 16 bases between. In DNA form, the CDR3 reads TGTGCCAGCAGTTTTCTGTTGAGTACGTTGTCCTACGAGCAGTACTTC. This translates into CASSFLLSTLSYEQYF.

The table lists this clone with many counts. The chain carries TRBV5-1 and TRBJ1-6; 9 nucleotides align to TRBD1. This CDR3 is built from 15 residues. J lost 5 bases, V lost 4 bases, and 4 bases had no gene match. CDR1 is SGHRS, CDR2 YFSETQ, per germline. CDR3 in amino acids: CASSRRDRDNSPLHF. The CDR3 region has the DNA TGCGCCAGCAGCCGTCGGGACAGGGATAATTCACCCCTCCACTTT.

This clone was detected ten times or more. V is TRBV6-5 and J is TRBJ1-2; the D gene is possibly TRBD1 (6 bases). The CDR3 has 13 residues. V was trimmed by 1 base and J by 6 bases, leaving 9 bases between them. Germline V gene sequence: CDR1 MNHEY, CDR2 SVGAGI. CDR3 sequence reads: CASSYLQGDGYTF. The DNA of the CDR3 is TGTGCCAGCAGTTACTTACAGGGTGATGGCTACACCTTC.

This sequence joins TRBV11-2 and TRBJ2-1, with 13 positions matching TRBD2. Per germline, CDR1 SGHAT and CDR2 FQNNGV. The CDR3 is made up of 16 amino acids. Unmatched junction bases numbered 9, after V lost 5 bases and J lost 8 bases. CDR3 loop: CASSAAGTSGTHEQFF. CDR3 bases: TGTGCCAGCAGCGCGGCCGGGACTAGCGGGACCCATGAGCAGTTCTTC. The whole variable domain, remainder taken from reference TRBV11-2 and TRBJ2-1, is EAGVAQSPRYKIIEKRQSVAFWCNPISGHATLYWYQQILGQGPKLLIQFQNNGVVDDSQLPKDRFSAERLKGVDSTLKIQPAKLEDSAVYLCASSAAGTSGTHEQFFGPGTRLTVL.

The sample holds many counts of this clone. This rearrangement joins TRBV20-1 to TRBJ1-1; perhaps TRBD1 as D (6 bases). Deletions cut 4 bases from V and 4 bases from J, with 10 bases between. CDR3 length: 12 residues. Germline CDR1 and CDR2: DFQATT and SNEGSKA (reference sequence). The CDR3 nucleotides read TGCAGTGCTATTAGGGGGATCACTGAAGCTTTCTTT. Translation: CSAIRGITEAFF.

This clone was detected ten times or more. The chain has TRBV5-8 and TRBJ1-5; TRBD1 aligns across 7 bases. CDR3 length: 13 amino acids. The V segment lost 4 bases and the J segment 8 bases; nucleotides outside the gene matches: 6. Per germline, CDR1 SGHTS and CDR2 YDEGEE. Written as DNA, the CDR3 is TGTGCCAGCAGCGCCGACAGGGATAAGCCCCAGCATTTT. This encodes CASSADRDKPQHF.

The chain uses TRBV4-1 and TRBJ2-7, with 8 bases identical to TRBD2. CDR1 is MGHRA, CDR2 YSYEKL, per germline. There are 15 residues in the CDR3. The junction had 8 bases not matched to a gene; V was cut back by 4 bases and J by 3 bases. The CDR3 coding sequence is TGCGCCAGCAGCCCTGGAGTCAGCGGGGGCTACGAGCAGTACTTC. It translates to CASSPGVSGGYEQYF.

The chain combines TRBV6-1 with TRBJ1-2; D ambiguous. Germline V gives CDR1 MNHNS, CDR2 SASEGT. CDR3 length equals 15 residues. V shed 5 bases and J shed 4 bases, with 17 bases lying between them. CDR3 amino acids: CASSSSRWLPYGYTF. The CDR3, as DNA: TGTGCCAGCAGTAGCTCCAGGTGGCTCCCCTATGGCTACACCTTC.

This clone was picked up many times. The chain employs TRBV30 and TRBJ2-2; D uncertain. CDR1 and CDR2 from the germline V gene are GTSNPN and SVGIG (reference sequence). This CDR3 region has 15 residues. V was shortened by 4 bases and J by 3 bases, with 15 bases between the two germline ends. The CDR3 DNA reads TGTGCCTGGATCCTGCCCCAGGAATACACCGGGGAGCTGTTTTTT. Protein product: CAWILPQEYTGELFF.

This clone was counted at least ten times. V and J are TRBV29-1 and TRBJ2-3, with a weak D call TRBD2 (5 bases). CDR1 and CDR2 from the germline V gene are SQVTM and ANQGSEA. CDR3 length: 12 amino acids. The ends were cut back, 4 bases at V and 6 bases at J, with 11 bases in the middle. CDR3 coding DNA: TGCAGCGTTGCACTAGTAGCGGATACGCAGTATTTT. Protein sequence: CSVALVADTQYF.

The table lists this clone with many counts. This chain links TRBV18 with TRBJ1-3, with TRBD1 as a possible D gene (6 bases). Germline CDR1 is KGHSH and CDR2 is LQKENI. Trimming removed 3 bases at V and 3 bases at J, with 12 bases between. The CDR3 length is 15 residues. CDR3 bases: TGTGCCAGCTCACCTTCCGGGACACTTGGAAACACCATATATTTT. It encodes CASSPSGTLGNTIYF.

Many counts were recorded for this clone. The chain is built from TRBV7-2 and TRBJ2-3, with unresolved D. The CDR3 extends over 13 amino acids. V was trimmed by 1 base and J by 6 bases, leaving 8 bases between them. Germline assignment: CDR1 SGHTA and CDR2 FQGNSA. CDR3 nucleotide sequence: TGTGCCAGCAGCTTAGGTTTTTCGGATACGCAGTATTTT. As protein: CASSLGFSDTQYF. The complete variable domain, with remaining parts taken from reference TRBV7-2 and TRBJ2-3, reads GAGVSQSPSNKVTEKGKDVELRCDPISGHTALYWYRQSLGQGLEFLIYFQGNSAPDKSGLPSDRFSAERTGGSVSTLTIQRTQQEDSAVYLCASSLGFSDTQYFGPGTRLTVL.

This clone has more than one count but fewer than ten. The J gene is TRBJ1-1, the V gene TRBV28; tentative D call: TRBD1 (5 bases). V lost 6 bases and J lost 6, with 17 bases in between. This CDR3 has 14 amino acids. Germline V CDR1 and CDR2: MDHEN, SYDVKM. The CDR3: CASSGGRESAEAFF. In nucleotides, the CDR3 is TGTGCCAGCAGCGGCGGCAGGGAGTCCGCTGAAGCTTTCTTT.

There are many counts of this clone. The V gene is TRBV20-1, the J gene TRBJ2-7; the match to TRBD2 covers 9 bases. The CDR3 loop spans 15 amino acids. V shed 3 bases and J 0 bases; nucleotides not matched to a gene: 6. Germline V gene data show CDR1 as DFQATT and CDR2 as SNEGSKA (reference sequence). The CDR3: CSAREVAGDSYEQYF. Here the CDR3 DNA reads TGCAGTGCTAGGGAGGTAGCGGGGGACTCCTACGAGCAGTACTTC.

This clone appeared a few times. This sequence joins TRBV24-1 and TRBJ2-4, with a possible D match to TRBD2 (5 bases). The V gene lost 5 bases and the J gene lost 5 bases, with 12 bases spanning the gap. In germline, CDR1 is KGHDR, CDR2 SFDVKD. The length of the CDR3 is 14 residues. CDR3 region: CATSGGGGQNIQYF. The DNA for the CDR3 is TGTGCCACCAGTGGAGGTGGAGGCCAAAACATTCAGTACTTC.

This clone was recorded at least ten times. V gene TRBV3-1 combines with J gene TRBJ1-3; the D gene is possibly TRBD1 (5 bases). With 2 bases removed from V and 7 bases from J, the gap between germline ends came to 9 bases. The CDR3 runs 13 residues. Germline CDR1 reads LGHDT; CDR2 reads YNNKEL (reference sequence). CDR3 nucleotides: TGTGCCAGCAGCCAATCCAGGGATAACACCATATATTTT. Translated: CASSQSRDNTIYF.

There are many counts of this clone. The V call is TRBV4-3, the J call TRBJ1-5; D gene uncertain. This CDR3 is 13 amino acids long. Between the trimmed V and J ends, which lost 1 base and 4 bases, there was a span of 5 bases. CDR1 is LGHNA and CDR2 is YSLEER in the germline V gene. CDR3 nucleotide sequence: TGCGCCAGCAGCCAAGTTGTGAATCAGCCCCAGCATTTT. Its protein is CASSQVVNQPQHF.

This clone was seen a few times. This chain connects TRBV28 to TRBJ1-6; maybe TRBD1 (5 bases). The CDR3 has 16 amino acids. Germline assignment: CDR1 MDHEN and CDR2 SYDVKM. Deletions cut 4 bases from V and 6 bases from J, with 16 bases between. DNA for the CDR3: TGTGCCAGCAGTTCGCGAAGACAGACCGGTAATTCACCCCTCCACTTT. It yields the protein CASSSRRQTGNSPLHF. Using reference TRBV28 and TRBJ1-6 for the parts outside the CDR3, the full variable domain is DVKVTQSSRYLVKRTGEKVFLECVQDMDHENMFWYRQDPGLGLRLIYFSYDVKMKEKGDIPEGYSVSREKKERFSLILESASTNQTSMYLCASSSRRQTGNSPLHFGNGTRLTVT.

This clone was counted many times. The rearrangement uses TRBV7-3 and TRBJ1-3; D possibly corresponds to TRBD1 (6 bases). The CDR3 is 17 amino acids. The germline gives CDR1 SGHTA, CDR2 FQGTGA. Trimming cost V 5 bases and J 2 bases, with 19 bases left between them. CDR3 bases: TGTGCCAGCAGCCCTTACCCCGGGGGCTTCCCTGGAAACACCATATATTTT. This encodes CASSPYPGGFPGNTIYF. The whole variable domain, remainder taken from reference TRBV7-3 and TRBJ1-3, is GAGVSQTPSNKVTEKGKYVELRCDPISGHTALYWYRQSLGQGPEFLIYFQGTGAADDSGLPNDRFFAVRPEGSVSTLKIQRTERGDSAVYLCASSPYPGGFPGNTIYFGEGSWLTVV.

By share, this clone counts as medium-sized. The rearrangement joins TRBV9 to TRBJ2-7; D possibly corresponds to TRBD2 (5 bases). This CDR3 comprises 14 residues. V gave up 4 bases and J gave up 3 bases, with 14 bases separating them. The germline gives CDR1 SGDLS, CDR2 YYNGEE. Written as DNA, the CDR3 is TGTGCCAGCAGCAAAGAGGGCAGCTACTACGAGCAGTACTTC. Translation: CASSKEGSYYEQYF. The full variable domain, in which reference TRBV9 and TRBJ2-7 provide the parts outside the CDR3, is DSGVTQTPKHLITATGQRVTLRCSPRSGDLSVYWYQQSLDQGLQFLIQYYNGEERAKGNILERFSAQQFPDLHSELNLSSLELGDSALYFCASSKEGSYYEQYFGPGTRLTVT.

At least ten counts were recorded for this clone. This rearrangement joins TRBV20-1 to TRBJ2-7, with D tentatively TRBD1 or TRBD2 (6 bases each). V shed 5 bases and J shed 7 bases, with 30 bases lying between them. The CDR3 loop spans 17 amino acids. Per the germline V gene, CDR1 is DFQATT and CDR2 is SNEGSKA (reference sequence). The CDR3 here is CSARGPNTGVGIGEQYF. CDR3 DNA sequence: TGCAGTGCTCGGGGGCCTAACACCGGGGTTGGTATTGGGGAGCAGTACTTC.

The genes are TRBV12-3 or TRBV12-4 and TRBJ2-1; D is unclear. There are 15 residues in the CDR3. With 5 bases removed from V and 0 bases from J, the gap between germline ends came to 11 bases. This CDR3 is CASSPAIGSYNEQFF. The CDR3 bases are TGTGCCAGCAGTCCGGCGATAGGCTCCTACAATGAGCAGTTCTTC.

There are a few counts of this clone. The junction does not match germline at one end; this may be a read error. The chain employs TRBV6-1 and TRBJ1-5; D possibly corresponds to TRBD1 (5 bases). CDR1 is MNHNS, CDR2 SASEGT, per germline. This CDR3 spans 14 amino acids. The CDR3 loop is CASRPLTGHHPQHF. For the CDR3, the DNA is TGTGCCAGCCGACCTTTAACAGGACATCATCCCCAGCATTTT.

About this clone: The germline gene is not matched at one end of the junction; a read error may be the cause. V usage is TRBV5-3 and J usage is TRBJ2-7; 13 bases match TRBD2. TRBV5-3 is classed as an ORF, of uncertain function. The CDR3 consists of 17 residues. The CDR3 sequence: CASSLKKGTSGDHERYF. CDR3 DNA: TGTGCCAGTAGCTTGAAAAAGGGGACTAGCGGGGACCACGAGCGGTACTTC.

Concerning this clone itself: The junction does not match germline at one end; this may be a read error. The sample has other DNA sequences that encode this CDR3 too. The chain combines TRBV18 with TRBJ1-1; D unclear. Germline CDR1 reads KGHSH; CDR2 reads LQKENI. CDR3 length: 11 residues. The CDR3: CASSRRDEAFF. The CDR3 DNA reads TGTGCCAGCTCACGTAGGGATGAAGCTTTCTTC. Filled out from reference TRBV18 and TRBJ1-1, the complete variable domain reads NAGVMQNPRHLVRRRGQEARLRCSPMKGHSHVYWYRQLPEEGLKFMVYLQKENIIDESGMPKERFSAEFPKEGPSILRIQQVVRGDSAAYFCASSRRDEAFFGQGTRLTVV.

This clone was recorded at least ten times. The gene calls are TRBV7-2 and TRBJ2-1; no clear D. This CDR3 is built from 13 residues. Germline V gene sequence: CDR1 SGHTA, CDR2 FQGNSA. Between the trimmed V and J ends, which lost 1 base and 5 bases, there was a span of 6 bases. The CDR3 nucleotides read TGTGCCAGCAGCTTAGATGGTAACAATGAGCAGTTCTTC. Translated: CASSLDGNNEQFF.

In its sample, this clone was seen many times. V is TRBV5-1 and J is TRBJ1-1; maybe TRBD1 (5 bases). The CDR3 consists of 14 residues. CDR1 is SGHRS and CDR2 is YFSETQ in the germline V gene. Trimming pared 4 bases from V and 1 base from J, leaving 11 bases between. The CDR3 loop reads CASSERGANTEAFF. The CDR3 DNA sequence: TGCGCCAGCAGCGAGAGGGGCGCGAACACTGAAGCTTTCTTT.

This clone came up many times. The chain uses TRBV12-3 or TRBV12-4 and TRBJ1-1; 7 nucleotides align to TRBD1. The CDR3 spans 14 residues. The J segment lost 4 bases and the V segment lost 5 bases, leaving 7 bases of the junction unmatched. The CDR3 loop reads CASSTRQGGTEAFF. The CDR3 DNA is TGTGCCAGCAGTACCCGACAGGGAGGCACTGAAGCTTTCTTT.

This clone was observed at least ten times. The chain recombines TRBV7-9 with TRBJ2-2; unclear D gene. Germline CDR1 is SEHNR and CDR2 is FQNEAQ (reference sequence). Trimming left V 7 bases short and J 2 bases short, with 5 bases between. This CDR3 comprises 12 residues. The CDR3 loop reads CASNANTGELFF. In nucleotides, the CDR3 is TGTGCCAGCAACGCAAACACCGGGGAGCTGTTTTTT. The complete variable domain, with remaining parts taken from reference TRBV7-9 and TRBJ2-2, reads DTGVSQNPRHKITKRGQNVTFRCDPISEHNRLYWYRQTLGQGPEFLTYFQNEAQLEKSRLLSDRFSAERPKGSFSTLEIQRTEQGDSAMYLCASNANTGELFFGEGSRLTVL.

Ten or more counts support this clone. A junction boundary mismatches the germline segment, possibly from a read error. This chain joins TRBV29-1 and TRBJ1-1; 7 bases match TRBD1. Germline CDR1 SQVTM, CDR2 ANQGSEA. This CDR3 region has 16 residues. The CDR3 loop is CSAERGGRSSNTEAFF. CDR3 in DNA: TGCAGCGCTGAACGAGGGGGCCGTTCATCGAACACTGAAGCTTTCTTT.

The chain couples TRBV5-6 to TRBJ2-5; TRBD1 might be the D (6 bases). The V and J ends lost 0 bases and 4 bases respectively, with 13 bases between them. Germline V gives CDR1 SGHDT, CDR2 YYEEEE. The CDR3 covers 15 residues. The CDR3 region is CASSLVSGAGETQYF. The CDR3 DNA is TGTGCCAGCAGCTTGGTATCAGGGGCGGGAGAGACCCAGTACTTC.